This TCR beta chain was documented in a study of blood T cell repertoires in COVID-19. Study context: T cells, B-cell-depleted T cells, or PBMCs supplied cDNA or gDNA.

From germline, CDR1 is LNHDA and CDR2 SQIVND (reference sequence). The CDR3 consists of 12 residues. V lost 11 bases to trimming and J lost 4 bases; unmatched junction nucleotides: 7. Assay used: immunoSEQ multiplex PCR; TCRdb lists only in-frame clones, some missing. The data contain 250,000 to 300,000 clones, over 75% of them singletons. The rearrangement joins TRBV19 to TRBJ1-2, with 7 bases aligning to TRBD1. The sequenced sample was peripheral blood. The TCR was taken from a young woman with acute or convalescent COVID-19. CDR3 coding DNA: TGTGCCTGCTCCCCAGGGGGCTATGGCTACACCTTC. It specifies CACSPGGYGYTF.